This entry lists 3 T cell receptor beta chains sequenced from one sample in a study of blood T cells in healthy people across ages. Sample-barcoded 5' priming and a J-beta primer mix drove a second PCR of about 6 to 12 cycles. From the 5' RACE reads, TCRdb called clonotypes with MiXCR, one entry per CDR3 protein. The table shows 600,000 to 1,000,000 distinct CDR3 sequences, with roughly 60% occurring only once. Sequenced sample: blood. All receptors come from a man younger than 45 in good health.

The chain is built from TRBV4-1 and TRBJ1-2, with TRBD1 matching 7 bases. The CDR3 consists of 16 residues. Germline CDR1 is MGHRA and CDR2 is YSYEKL. The junction had 10 bases not matched to a gene; V was cut back by 2 bases and J by 4 bases. The CDR3 here is CASSQTTGVTSYGYTF. The DNA for the CDR3 is TGCGCCAGCAGCCAAACTACAGGGGTAACTAGCTATGGCTACACCTTC.

The CDR3 nucleotides read TGCAGTGCTCTCCCGGGACAGGGGGTGGGCGAGCAGTACTTC. It translates to CSALPGQGVGEQYF. This sequence joins TRBV20-1 and TRBJ2-7; 11 bases are a match to TRBD1. The germline V gene encodes CDR1 DFQATT and CDR2 SNEGSKA (reference sequence). V shed 5 bases and J 6 bases; nucleotides not matched to a gene: 9. CDR3 length: 14 residues.

This clonotype was picked up a small number of times. The chain employs TRBV2 and TRBJ2-3, with D possibly matching TRBD2 (6 bases). The CDR3 totals 14 residues. CDR1 and CDR2 (germline): SNHLY, FYNNEI. V shed 4 bases and J shed 4 bases, with 12 bases lying between them. The CDR3 coding sequence is TGTGCCAGCAGTGTGGCGTGGGAGGCAGATACGCAGTATTTT. This gives the protein CASSVAWEADTQYF. The full variable domain, completed using reference TRBV2 and TRBJ2-3, is EPEVTQTPSHQVTQMGQEVILRCVPISNHLYFYWYRQILGQKVEFLVSFYNNEISEKSEIFDDQFSVERPDGSNFTLKIRSTKLEDSAMYFCASSVAWEADTQYFGPGTRLTVL.